This T cell receptor (beta chain) was profiled in a study of blood T cells in healthy people across ages. This CDR3 has 14 residues. The germline gives CDR1 ENHRY, CDR2 SYGVKD. V was clipped by 4 bases and J by 2 bases, with 11 bases between them. A J-beta primer mix and a sample-barcoded 5' primer were used in a second PCR of about 6 to 12 cycles. Each CDR3 protein is one row after TCRdb ran MiXCR on the 5' RACE reads. The top ten clones hold roughly 8.2% of a sample with about 1,600,000 distinct CDR3 sequences, about 43% of them seen once. This clonotype has only a few counts. Source material: blood. This sequence joins TRBV10-3 and TRBJ1-1, with D unclear. The clonotype originates from a woman under 30 in good health. In nucleotides, the CDR3 is TGTGCCATCAGTGCTCGGTCAGCCAACACTGAAGCTTTCTTT. Translating it yields CAISARSANTEAFF.